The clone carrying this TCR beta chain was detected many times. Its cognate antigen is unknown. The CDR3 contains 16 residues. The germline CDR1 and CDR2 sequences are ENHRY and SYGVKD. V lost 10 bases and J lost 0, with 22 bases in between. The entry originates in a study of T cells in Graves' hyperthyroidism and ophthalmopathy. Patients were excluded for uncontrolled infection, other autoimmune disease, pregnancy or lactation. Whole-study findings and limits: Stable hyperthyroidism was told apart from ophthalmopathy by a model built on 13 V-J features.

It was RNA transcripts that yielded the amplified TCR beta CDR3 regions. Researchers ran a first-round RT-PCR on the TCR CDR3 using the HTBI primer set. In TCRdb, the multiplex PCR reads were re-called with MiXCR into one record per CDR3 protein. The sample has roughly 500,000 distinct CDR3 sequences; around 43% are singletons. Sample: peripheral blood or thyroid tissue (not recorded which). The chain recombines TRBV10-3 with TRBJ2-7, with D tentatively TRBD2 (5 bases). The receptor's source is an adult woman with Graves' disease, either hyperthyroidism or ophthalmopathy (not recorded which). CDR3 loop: CATRQTSSGISYEQYF. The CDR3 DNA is TGTGCCACCCGGCAAACTAGTTCCGGGATCTCCTACGAGCAGTACTTC.